This paragraph covers one T cell receptor (beta chain) sequence. The data belong to a study of blood T cell repertoires in COVID-19. Study-level information: Samples came from the United States, Italy and Spain, spanning acute and convalescent COVID-19. Nucleic acid was either cDNA or gDNA, and it came from T cells, B-cell-depleted T cells, or PBMCs.

J was trimmed by 2 bases and V by 3 bases; bases with no gene match: 12. Germline V gene data show CDR1 as SGHRS and CDR2 as YFSETQ. There are 19 residues in the CDR3. As processed by the authors: Amplified reference gene primers provided the basis for estimating nucleated cell counts. TCRdb keeps only in-frame clones here, not all; method: immunoSEQ multiplex PCR. V, J and clone size reflect that table, while D and trimming were determined from the DNA. The sample contains roughly 250,000 clones, 81% of which appear only once. Input material: peripheral blood. The receptor was isolated from a woman in her sixties with active or convalescent COVID-19. V gene TRBV5-1 combines with J gene TRBJ2-5, with 14 bases that match TRBD2. The CDR3 DNA reads TGCGCCAGCAGCTCGGATGGGACTAGCGGGGGCTGGGGACAAGAGACCCAGTACTTC. This translates into CASSSDGTSGGWGQETQYF. The full variable domain, rest sourced from reference TRBV5-1 and TRBJ2-5, is KAGVTQTPRYLIKTRGQQVTLSCSPISGHRSVSWYQQTPGQGLQFLFEYFSETQRNKGNFPGRFSGRQFSNSRSEMNVSTLELGDSALYLCASSSDGTSGGWGQETQYFGPGTRLLVL.